The 18 T cell receptor beta chains given below trace back to one sample, sequenced in a study of T-cell reconstitution after alpha-beta-depleted transplantation in children. TCRbeta library construction was performed incorporating unique molecular identifiers. TCRdb analysed the PCR reads with MiXCR anew, one entry per CDR3 protein. The sample shows about 830,000 distinct CDR3 sequences, 15% to 20% of them seen only once. The sample was PBMCs, mostly from graft donor cells, taken 360 days after TCRalphabeta/CD19-depleted stem cell transplant. The receptors originated from a male patient between 10 and 17 years old who had a stem cell transplant for acute lymphoblastic leukemia, so the T cells may come from the graft donor.

Note on this clonotype: A single base separates this from a much larger clone, so it may be a read error. The rearrangement joins TRBV5-1 to TRBJ2-7, with D unresolved. CDR1 and CDR2 (germline): SGHRS, YFSETQ. CDR3 size: 13 residues. The CDR3 bases are TGCGCCAGCAGCTTGGAGCGTCCCTACAAGCAGTACTTC. Encoded protein: CASSLERPYKQYF.

V is TRBV28 and J is TRBJ2-1, with D perhaps matching TRBD2 (5 bases). The germline V gene encodes CDR1 MDHEN and CDR2 SYDVKM. Trimming removed 7 bases at V and 8 bases at J, with 12 bases between. CDR3 length: 12 amino acids. The CDR3 DNA sequence: TGTGCCAGCAATTCTGCGGAGGATGAGCAGTTCTTC. Encoded protein: CASNSAEDEQFF.

The chain uses TRBV2 and TRBJ2-7, with TRBD2 identical over 13 bases. This CDR3 contains 12 residues. With V trimmed by 11 bases and J by 5 bases, 3 bases remained unmatched. The V gene's germline CDR1 is SNHLY and CDR2 FYNNEI. CDR3 nucleotide sequence: TGTGCCGGACTAGCGGGAGAGCACGAGCAGTACTTC. Encoded protein: CAGLAGEHEQYF.

V is TRBV7-9 and J is TRBJ1-2, with 11 bases lining up with TRBD1. The CDR3 covers 15 residues. Trimming took 0 bases from V and 3 from J; bases not matched to a gene: 0. Germline loops: CDR1 SEHNR, CDR2 FQNEAQ (reference sequence). The DNA for the CDR3 is TGTGCCAGCAGCTTAGCGGGACAGGGGGACTATGGCTACACCTTC. Protein product: CASSLAGQGDYGYTF.

This clonotype was recorded a few times. The chain joins TRBV20-1 to TRBJ1-5; the match to TRBD1 covers 11 bases. V shed 6 bases, J shed 2 bases, and the junction held 6 bases outside the gene matches. The CDR3 has 15 amino acids. Germline CDR1 is DFQATT and CDR2 is SNEGSKA (reference sequence). The CDR3 reads CSASKGQGGNQPQHF. The CDR3 DNA sequence: TGCAGTGCGAGTAAGGGACAGGGGGGCAATCAGCCCCAGCATTTT.

The V gene is TRBV7-6, the J gene TRBJ1-1; the D is unclear. Looked up from germline, CDR1 is SGHVS and CDR2 is FNYEAQ. This CDR3 is built from 13 residues. Deletions cut 3 bases from V and 4 bases from J, with 9 bases between. The chain's CDR3 is CASSFEPSTEAFF. In nucleotides, the CDR3 is TGTGCCAGCAGCTTCGAGCCGAGCACTGAAGCTTTCTTT. Together with reference TRBV7-6 and TRBJ1-1, the CDR3 gives the full variable domain: GAGVSQSPRYKVTKRGQDVALRCDPISGHVSLYWYRQALGQGPEFLTYFNYEAQQDKSGLPNDRFSAERPEGSISTLTIQRTEQRDSAMYRCASSFEPSTEAFFGQGTRLTVV.

A few counts support this clonotype. The chain uses TRBV6-6 and TRBJ2-1; possible D gene TRBD2, 6 bases. Germline loops: CDR1 MNHNY, CDR2 SVGAGI (reference sequence). CDR3 size: 12 residues. Between the trimmed V and J ends, which lost 5 bases and 12 bases, there was a span of 14 bases. The CDR3 here is CASSHTSWSQFF. CDR3 bases: TGTGCCAGCAGTCATACTAGCTGGTCGCAGTTCTTC.

This clonotype has just a few counts. The chain combines TRBV6-1 with TRBJ1-5; a weak D match, TRBD1 (5 bases). Germline V gene sequence: CDR1 MNHNS, CDR2 SASEGT. This CDR3 has 17 amino acids. Trimming removed 1 base from V and 0 bases from J, with 13 bases in between. DNA of the CDR3: TGTGCCAGCAGTGAAGTGACAGATAGTTATAGCAATCAGCCCCAGCATTTT. Its translation is CASSEVTDSYSNQPQHF.

This clonotype was seen only a few times. The chain uses TRBV27 and TRBJ2-7; 7 bases are shared with TRBD2. The germline V gene has CDR1 MNHEY and CDR2 SMNVEV (reference sequence). J lost 5 bases, V lost 5 bases, and 12 bases had no gene match. The CDR3 extends over 15 amino acids. This chain's CDR3 is CASSAQAGVVHEQYF. In nucleotides, the CDR3 is TGTGCCAGCAGTGCCCAGGCGGGAGTAGTCCACGAGCAGTACTTC.

This clonotype has ten or more counts. This rearrangement joins TRBV14 to TRBJ1-4; D not resolved. Trimming removed 0 bases at V and 7 bases at J, with 12 bases between. From germline, CDR1 is SGHDN and CDR2 FVKESK. CDR3 length: 15 amino acids. The CDR3 DNA reads as TGTGCCAGCAGCCAAGAAATGGTCGTAAGTGAAAAACTGTTTTTT. It translates to CASSQEMVVSEKLFF.

Only a few counts were recorded for this clonotype. The chain carries TRBV25-1 and TRBJ2-1; 8 bases match TRBD2. Germline lookup yields CDR1 MGHDK and CDR2 SYGVNS. The CDR3 has 14 residues. V lost 0 bases to trimming and J lost 7 bases; unmatched junction nucleotides: 2. The CDR3 nucleotides are TGTGCCAGCAGTGAATACGGGAGGGGTAATGAGCAGTTCTTC. It translates to CASSEYGRGNEQFF.

This sequence joins TRBV10-2 and TRBJ2-3; 12 bases are a match to TRBD2. This CDR3 has 18 residues. Germline V gene sequence: CDR1 WSHSY, CDR2 SAAADI. V gave up 2 bases and J gave up 4 bases; unmatched junction bases: 10. The CDR3 bases are TGCGCCAGCAGTGAGAGTCTAGCGGGAGGGCCGGAGGCAGATACGCAGTATTTT. Protein: CASSESLAGGPEADTQYF.

The chain is built from TRBV5-5 and TRBJ2-7; TRBD1 aligns across 9 bases. This CDR3 comprises 15 residues. Trimming removed 2 bases from V and 2 bases from J; junction bases left unmatched: 5. Germline assignment: CDR1 SGHKS and CDR2 YYEKEE (reference sequence). The CDR3 is CASSFTGGPPYEQYF. As DNA, the CDR3 is TGTGCCAGCAGCTTCACAGGGGGCCCCCCCTACGAGCAGTACTTC.

This clonotype has more than one count but fewer than ten. The gene calls are TRBV5-4 and TRBJ2-2; D unclear. The V gene lost 8 bases and the J gene lost 0 bases, with 11 bases spanning the gap. Germline V gene lookup returns CDR1 SGHNT and CDR2 YYREEE (reference sequence). The CDR3 contains 14 residues. The CDR3 is CASQTLPNTGELFF. The CDR3 DNA follows: TGTGCCAGTCAGACTCTCCCGAACACCGGGGAGCTGTTTTTT.

This clonotype was recorded a few times. The chain carries TRBV5-5 and TRBJ2-3; 10 positions match TRBD1. Germline V gene sequence: CDR1 SGHKS, CDR2 YYEKEE (reference sequence). With V trimmed by 5 bases and J by 5 bases, 8 bases remained unmatched. The CDR3 length is 15 residues. CDR3 loop: CASRLPGQGGDTQYF. CDR3 sequence (DNA): TGTGCCAGCAGGCTCCCCGGACAGGGGGGAGATACGCAGTATTTT.

The J gene is TRBJ1-5, the V gene TRBV7-8; D uncertain. There are 11 residues in the CDR3. Germline values: CDR1 SGHVS, CDR2 FQNEAQ. Trimming removed 8 bases at V and 6 bases at J, with 8 bases between. For the CDR3, the DNA is TGTGCCAGCCCCACCGGTCAGCCCCAGCATTTT. This gives the protein CASPTGQPQHF.

This clonotype was seen repeatedly, ten times or more. The chain joins TRBV29-1 to TRBJ2-3; 7 bases are shared with TRBD1. Trimming cost V 2 bases and J 0 bases; bases outside gene matches: 8. This CDR3 region has 16 residues. The V gene's germline CDR1 is SQVTM and CDR2 ANQGSEA. DNA of the CDR3: TGCAGCGTTGAATATGGGGACAGTGCTAGCACAGATACGCAGTATTTT. Residues: CSVEYGDSASTDTQYF.

The chain employs TRBV6-1 and TRBJ2-7; 14 nucleotides match TRBD2. V lost 0 bases and J lost 5; bases outside the gene matches: 9. There are 18 residues in the CDR3. Germline V gene sequence: CDR1 MNHNS, CDR2 SASEGT. The CDR3 reads CASSEAPAGLAGAHEQYF. For the CDR3, the DNA is TGTGCCAGCAGTGAAGCCCCTGCGGGACTAGCGGGAGCCCACGAGCAGTACTTC.